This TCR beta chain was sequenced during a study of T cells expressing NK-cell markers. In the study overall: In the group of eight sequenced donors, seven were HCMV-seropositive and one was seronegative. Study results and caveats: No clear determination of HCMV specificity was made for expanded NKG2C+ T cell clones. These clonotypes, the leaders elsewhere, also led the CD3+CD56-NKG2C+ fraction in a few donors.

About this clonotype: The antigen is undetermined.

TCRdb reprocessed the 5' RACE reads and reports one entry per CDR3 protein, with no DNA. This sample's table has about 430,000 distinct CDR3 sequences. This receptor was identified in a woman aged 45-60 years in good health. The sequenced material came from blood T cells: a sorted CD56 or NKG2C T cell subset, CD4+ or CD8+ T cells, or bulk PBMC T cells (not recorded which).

CDR3 region: CATSERRTNTDTQYF. The chain links TRBV24-1 to TRBJ2-3. CDR1 and CDR2 from the germline V gene are KGHDR and SFDVKD. The CDR3 has 15 residues.